This T cell receptor beta chain derives from a study of blood T cells in healthy people across ages. Then a second PCR, running roughly 7 to 12 cycles, was carried out with a sample-barcoded 5' primer and a J-beta primer mix. Each CDR3 protein gets one entry after TCRdb re-called the 5' RACE reads with MiXCR. The sample includes hundreds of thousands of distinct CDR3 sequences, roughly 30% seen only once; the top ten take approximately 15%. The CDR3 covers 14 residues. Unmatched junction bases numbered 2, after V lost 4 bases and J lost 0 bases. Germline V lookup: CDR1 SQVTM, CDR2 ANQGSEA. This clonotype was picked up many times.

The clonotype comes from a woman of 80 years or more in good health. Sequencing was carried out using blood. The chain combines TRBV29-1 with TRBJ2-1, with 8 bases lining up with TRBD1. The chain's CDR3 is CSVVGQASYNEQFF. CDR3 bases: TGCAGCGTTGTGGGACAGGCCTCCTACAATGAGCAGTTCTTC.